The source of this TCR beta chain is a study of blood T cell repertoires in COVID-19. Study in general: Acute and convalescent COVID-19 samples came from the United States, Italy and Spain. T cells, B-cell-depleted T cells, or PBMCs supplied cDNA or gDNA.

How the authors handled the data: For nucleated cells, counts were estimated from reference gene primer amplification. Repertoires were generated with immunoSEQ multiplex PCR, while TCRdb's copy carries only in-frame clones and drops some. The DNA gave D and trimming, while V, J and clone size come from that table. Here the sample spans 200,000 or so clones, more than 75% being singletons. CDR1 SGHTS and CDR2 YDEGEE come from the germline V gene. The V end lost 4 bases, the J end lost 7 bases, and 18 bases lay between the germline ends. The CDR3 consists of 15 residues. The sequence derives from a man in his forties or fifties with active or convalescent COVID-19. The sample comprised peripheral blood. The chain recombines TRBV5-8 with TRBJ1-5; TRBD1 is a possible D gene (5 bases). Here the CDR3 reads CASSPQGRVGQPQHF. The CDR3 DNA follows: TGTGCCAGCAGCCCCCAGGGAAGAGTTGGCCAGCCCCAGCATTTT.